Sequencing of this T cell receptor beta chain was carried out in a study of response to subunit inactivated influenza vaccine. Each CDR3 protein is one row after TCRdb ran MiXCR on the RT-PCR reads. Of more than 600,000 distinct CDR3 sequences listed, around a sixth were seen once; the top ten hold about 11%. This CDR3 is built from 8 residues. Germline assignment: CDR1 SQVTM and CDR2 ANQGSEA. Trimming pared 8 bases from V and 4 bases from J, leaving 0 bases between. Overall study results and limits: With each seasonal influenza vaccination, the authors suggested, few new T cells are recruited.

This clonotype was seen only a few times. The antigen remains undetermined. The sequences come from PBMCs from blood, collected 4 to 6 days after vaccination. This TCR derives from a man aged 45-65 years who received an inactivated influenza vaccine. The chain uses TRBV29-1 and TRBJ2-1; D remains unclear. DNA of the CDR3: TGCAGCTACAATGAGCAGTTCTTC. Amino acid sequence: CSYNEQFF.